The entry below gives a single TCR beta chain sequence along with its context. The same CDR3 also results from other DNA sequences found in this sample. This entry belongs to a study of blood T cell repertoires in COVID-19. In assigning cohorts, the study relied on participant-reported clinical history. This table comes from immunoSEQ multiplex PCR, and its TCRdb copy is limited to in-frame clones, with some not included. This sample yields some 400,000 clones, of which 89% are seen a single time; less than 2% belongs to the top ten. With 5 bases removed from V and 0 bases from J, the gap between germline ends came to 10 bases. This CDR3 spans 14 amino acids. Per germline, CDR1 SGHRS and CDR2 YFSETQ.

This TCR was sampled from a woman aged 25 to 39 who had recovered from COVID-19. This chain joins TRBV5-1 and TRBJ2-3; no clear D. Sample: PBMCs or T cells enriched from blood (not recorded which). The CDR3 reads CASRTSGSTDTQYF. The CDR3 coding sequence is TGCGCCAGCAGAACATCGGGTAGCACAGATACGCAGTATTTT.